This entry lists 19 T cell receptor beta chains sequenced from one sample in a study of cytomegalovirus exposure and HLA in healthy donors. PCR employed 60 Vbeta and 13 Jbeta primers. Sequenced by immunoSEQ multiplex PCR; TCRdb stores in-frame clones only, minus some. The sample records about 26,000 clones, almost 70% being singletons. Sample: PBMCs. Every receptor here comes from a woman in her fifties or sixties in good health and CMV-seronegative.

V gene TRBV6-5 combines with J gene TRBJ1-1; D might be TRBD1 (5 bases). V was trimmed by 8 bases and J by 9 bases, leaving 16 bases between them. The germline V gene has CDR1 MNHEY and CDR2 SVGAGI. The CDR3 spans 12 residues. The CDR3 region has the DNA TGTGCCAGCGTGAGCAGGGACTCTAAAGCTTTCTTT. As protein: CASVSRDSKAFF.

The V call is TRBV27, the J call TRBJ1-4; the match to TRBD1 covers 10 bases. This CDR3 contains 11 residues. Per the germline V gene, CDR1 is MNHEY and CDR2 is SMNVEV (reference sequence). J was trimmed by 13 bases and V by 6 bases; bases with no gene match: 2. Here the CDR3 DNA reads TGTGCCAGCAGGACAGGGGGCAGACTGTTTTTT. Translation gives CASRTGGRLFF.

V gene TRBV6-5 combines with J gene TRBJ2-4; maybe TRBD2 (5 bases). Germline lookup yields CDR1 MNHEY and CDR2 SVGAGI. CDR3 length: 13 amino acids. V was trimmed by 6 bases and J by 5 bases, leaving 11 bases between them. The CDR3 DNA reads TGTGCCAGCAGGTCGGGGTCAGAAAACATTCAGTACTTC. As protein: CASRSGSENIQYF.

This clone occurred a few times. The chain couples TRBV6-5 to TRBJ2-7; 7 nucleotides match TRBD1. Germline CDR1 reads MNHEY; CDR2 reads SVGAGI. Trimming at V came to 5 bases and at J to 4 bases, leaving 8 bases not matched to a gene. The CDR3 has 14 amino acids. The CDR3 region has the DNA TGTGCCAGCAGTGGACCGGGACAGCCTTACGAGCAGTACTTC. Translation gives CASSGPGQPYEQYF.

The chain uses TRBV6-6 and TRBJ1-2; D uncertain. Germline lookup yields CDR1 MNHNY and CDR2 SVGAGI (reference sequence). Trimming pared 0 bases from V and 7 bases from J, leaving 9 bases between. The CDR3 runs 13 residues. CDR3 nucleotide sequence: TGTGCCAGCAGTTACTCTTTAGTGGTTGGCTACACCTTC. Translated, it gives CASSYSLVVGYTF.

This clone was counted only a few times. The chain recombines TRBV6-6 with TRBJ1-1, with TRBD1 as a possible D gene (5 bases). CDR1 and CDR2 (germline): MNHNY, SVGAGI (reference sequence). Trimming removed 4 bases from V and 1 base from J, with 10 bases in between. This CDR3 contains 14 residues. CDR3 nucleotide sequence: TGTGCCAGCAGTTCCCATCAGGGGAACACTGAAGCTTTCTTT. Protein sequence: CASSSHQGNTEAFF.

V usage is TRBV10-1 and J usage is TRBJ1-5; TRBD1 matches 7 bases. V lost 6 bases, J lost 6 bases, and 14 bases stayed unmatched. This CDR3 comprises 16 residues. Germline CDR1 is WNHNN and CDR2 is SYGVQD (reference sequence). CDR3: CASRRGTACLLQPQHF. The CDR3 bases are TGCGCCAGCAGACGCGGGACAGCGTGCTTACTTCAGCCCCAGCATTTT.

This clone was picked up a small number of times. V is TRBV6-6 and J is TRBJ2-7; D gene uncertain. Germline V gene sequence: CDR1 MNHNY, CDR2 SVGAGI (reference sequence). Trimming pared 0 bases from V and 4 bases from J, leaving 10 bases between. The CDR3 loop spans 14 amino acids. The CDR3 reads CASSYSNSEYEQYF. The CDR3 nucleotides are TGTGCCAGCAGTTACTCGAATAGTGAATACGAGCAGTACTTC.

This clone appeared a few times. This chain links TRBV6-1 with TRBJ1-1, with no clear D. Trimming stripped 8 bases from V and 1 base from J, with 5 bases between. The CDR3 runs 11 residues. Germline-derived CDR1 and CDR2 are MNHNS and SASEGT. CDR3 amino acids: CASLRNTEAFF. In DNA form, the CDR3 reads TGTGCCAGCCTCAGGAACACTGAAGCTTTCTTT.

The V gene is TRBV29-1, the J gene TRBJ1-3; no clear D. Trimming shortened V by 3 bases and J by 9 bases, and 9 bases separated the two germline ends. CDR1 is SQVTM, CDR2 ANQGSEA, per germline. The CDR3 runs to 11 residues. This CDR3 reads CSVEGGGTIYF. DNA for the CDR3: TGCAGCGTTGAGGGAGGTGGCACCATATATTTT.

The chain employs TRBV7-9 and TRBJ2-1, with 8 bases fitting TRBD2. The CDR3 totals 18 residues. V lost 1 base, J lost 4 bases, and 12 bases stayed unmatched. Looked up from germline, CDR1 is SEHNR and CDR2 is FQNEAQ (reference sequence). CDR3 sequence reads: CASSLGSGRQTRYNEQFF. Written as DNA, the CDR3 is TGTGCCAGCAGCTTAGGGAGCGGGAGACAGACTCGGTACAATGAGCAGTTCTTC.

This clone has more than one count but fewer than ten. This chain links TRBV20-1 with TRBJ2-1, with a weak D call TRBD2 (6 bases). The CDR3 is made up of 11 amino acids. The germline gives CDR1 DFQATT, CDR2 SNEGSKA (reference sequence). V was trimmed by 0 bases and J by 10 bases, leaving 7 bases between them. The CDR3 coding sequence is TGCAGTGCTAGAGATGGGGGGGAGCAGTTCTTC. Translating it yields CSARDGGEQFF.

The chain recombines TRBV19 with TRBJ2-3; D might be TRBD2 (6 bases). V was shortened by 4 bases and J by 2 bases, with 7 bases between the two germline ends. This CDR3 region has 13 residues. The germline gives CDR1 LNHDA, CDR2 SQIVND (reference sequence). The CDR3 loop is CASSRGDTDTQYF. The CDR3 DNA sequence: TGTGCCAGTAGTAGGGGGGACACAGATACGCAGTATTTT.

The rearrangement links TRBV7-8 to TRBJ1-5, with D unresolved. This CDR3 has 15 residues. Germline loops: CDR1 SGHVS, CDR2 FQNEAQ. Trimming pared 1 base from V and 4 bases from J, leaving 11 bases between. The CDR3 sequence is CASSLGTVLNQPQHF. The CDR3 bases are TGTGCCAGCAGCTTAGGAACAGTGCTTAATCAGCCCCAGCATTTT.

The chain recombines TRBV28 with TRBJ2-5, with no clear D. Germline loops: CDR1 MDHEN, CDR2 SYDVKM. This CDR3 contains 14 residues. Trimming took 4 bases from V and 0 from J, leaving 9 bases between them. The CDR3 nucleotides are TGTGCCAGCAGTTCTACAGACCACCAAGAGACCCAGTACTTC. Amino acid sequence: CASSSTDHQETQYF.

The chain links TRBV5-4 to TRBJ2-7; D uncertain. Germline CDR1 is SGHNT and CDR2 is YYREEE (reference sequence). The CDR3 is 16 amino acids. V was cut by 4 bases and J by 0 bases, with 17 bases left in between. CDR3 coding DNA: TGTGCCAGCAGCACTCCGGCAGCGCTCCGCTCCTACGAGCAGTACTTC. Translating gives CASSTPAALRSYEQYF.

The rearrangement joins TRBV7-9 to TRBJ2-6; possibly TRBD1 for D (6 bases). Trimming took off 5 bases at V and 2 bases at J, with 7 bases between the two ends. The CDR3 sequence is 14 residues long. Germline assignment: CDR1 SEHNR and CDR2 FQNEAQ (reference sequence). CDR3 sequence (DNA): TGTGCCAGCAGCCCAGGGGCTGGGGCCAACGTCCTGACTTTC. Translation gives CASSPGAGANVLTF.

The chain is built from TRBV29-1 and TRBJ2-3; 10 nucleotides match TRBD2. Germline V gene sequence: CDR1 SQVTM, CDR2 ANQGSEA. The CDR3 is made up of 14 amino acids. The ends lost 5 bases at V and 5 bases at J; junction bases unmatched: 7. The CDR3 DNA reads as TGCAGCGTTCGGGCTAGCGGGAGCGGAGATACGCAGTATTTT. Protein: CSVRASGSGDTQYF.

This chain links TRBV6-1 with TRBJ2-3; 9 bases are shared with TRBD2. CDR3 length: 15 amino acids. Trimming cost V 7 bases and J 6 bases; bases outside gene matches: 11. Germline-derived CDR1 and CDR2 are MNHNS and SASEGT. CDR3 protein: CASTASGTPWDTQYF. Written as DNA, the CDR3 is TGTGCCAGCACCGCTAGCGGGACCCCATGGGATACGCAGTATTTT.